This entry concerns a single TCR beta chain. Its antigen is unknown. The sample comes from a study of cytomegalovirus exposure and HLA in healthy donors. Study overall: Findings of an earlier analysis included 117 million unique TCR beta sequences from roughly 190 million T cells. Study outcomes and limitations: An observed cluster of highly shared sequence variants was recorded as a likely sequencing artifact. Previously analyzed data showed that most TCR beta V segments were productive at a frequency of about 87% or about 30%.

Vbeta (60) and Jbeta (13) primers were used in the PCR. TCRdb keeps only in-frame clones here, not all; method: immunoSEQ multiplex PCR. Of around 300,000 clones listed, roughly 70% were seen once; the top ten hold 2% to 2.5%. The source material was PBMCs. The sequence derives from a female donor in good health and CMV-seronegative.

CDR3 nucleotide sequence: TGTGCCAGCAGTCCTAGCGGGAGGACTTACGAGCAGTACTTC. It specifies CASSPSGRTYEQYF. V usage is TRBV9 and J usage is TRBJ2-5; 11 nucleotides match TRBD2. Gene TRBJ2-7 matches the end of the DNA better, so the J call may be wrong. The CDR3 length is 14 residues. CDR1 is SGDLS and CDR2 is YYNGEE in the germline V gene.